A selection of T cell receptor beta chains follows, all from one sample in a study of beta chain features in type 1 diabetes. The assay was immunoSEQ multiplex PCR, and TCRdb's table has in-frame clones only and misses some. The sample has more than 120,000 clones, under 11% seen once. Material: naive CD4+ T cells from blood. The receptors come from a man between 18 and 35 years old in good health. Each CDR3 is given with its conserved first and last residue. D genes are given only for firm matches. A clone size is listed for some rows: how often the clone was seen (once, few, many), or a class if it is expanded.

J: TRBJ2-3
size: few
D: TRBD1
V: TRBV18
DNA: TGTGCCAGCTCACCCAGACAGGGAGTGGGAGATACGCAGTATTTT
CDR3: CASSPRQGVGDTQYF

J: TRBJ2-7
size: .
D: .
V: TRBV5-1
DNA: TGCGCCAGTCCAGACGCCTCGGGATCCTACGAGCAGTACTTC
CDR3: CASPDASGSYEQYF

J: TRBJ2-1
size: many
D: TRBD2
V: TRBV7-9
DNA: TGTGCCAGCAGCTTCGGTCTAGCGGGGAACAATGAGCAGTTCTTC
CDR3: CASSFGLAGNNEQFF

J: TRBJ2-5
size: few
D: .
V: TRBV28
DNA: TGTGCCAGCAGTTTTTTTCAGGAGACCCAGTACTTC
CDR3: CASSFFQETQYF

J: TRBJ2-1
size: many
D: TRBD2
V: TRBV29-1
DNA: TGCAGCGTCGCTAGCGGGGGGAACTACAATGAGCAGTTCTTC
CDR3: CSVASGGNYNEQFF

J: TRBJ2-2
size: few
D: .
V: TRBV18
DNA: TGTGCCAGCTCACCGTCCACAGGATCTACCGGGGAGCTGTTTTTT
CDR3: CASSPSTGSTGELFF

J: TRBJ2-5
size: many
D: TRBD1
V: TRBV7-9
DNA: TGTGCCAGCAGCCTCGACAGGGGGCAAGACTTC
CDR3: CASSLDRGQDF

J: TRBJ1-6
size: .
D: .
V: TRBV14
DNA: TGTGCCAGCAGCCAAAACCTCCGGGAGGGGCAGTGGTCACCCCTCCACTTT
CDR3: CASSQNLREGQWSPLHF

J: TRBJ2-2
size: few
D: TRBD2
V: TRBV4-3
DNA: TGCGCCAGCAGCCAAACGGGGGGGCCGACCGGGGAGCTGTTTTTT
CDR3: CASSQTGGPTGELFF

J: TRBJ1-2
size: many
D: .
V: TRBV30
DNA: TGTGCCTGGAGTGTACGGGGGGCAGGCTACACCTTC
CDR3: CAWSVRGAGYTF

J: TRBJ1-4
size: .
D: .
V: TRBV4-1
DNA: TGTGCCAGCAGCCAAGATACGGGGGGTGGTGAAAAACTGTTTTTT
CDR3: CASSQDTGGGEKLFF

J: TRBJ2-2
size: few
D: .
V: TRBV6-5
DNA: TGTGCCAGCATTTTCCGGGACACCGGGGAGCTGTTTTTT
CDR3: CASIFRDTGELFF

J: TRBJ2-1
size: few
D: TRBD1
V: TRBV9
DNA: TGTGCCAGCAGCCCCGAAGGGGGCCTTTCCTACAATGAGCAGTTCTTC
CDR3: CASSPEGGLSYNEQFF